This T cell receptor (beta chain) was sequenced for a study of OX40 agonist ivuxolimab in advanced cancers. As for the study in general: Prior therapy, whether anti-PD-1, anti-PD-L1 or anti-CTLA-4, was allowed, and roughly 44% had some. Broader study findings: In the expanded peripheral T cells, antigen specificity was never determined.

Sequencing used immunoSEQ multiplex PCR; TCRdb keeps in-frame clones, though not all of them. The data show under 90,000 clones, more than 70% seen once. Points on this clone: Its cognate antigen is unknown.

This CDR3 has 18 residues. CDR1 SEHNR and CDR2 FQNEAQ come from the germline V gene (reference sequence). J gave up 3 bases and V 4 bases, and 17 bases lay outside the gene matches. The chain has TRBV7-9 and TRBJ1-2, with TRBD1 matching over 7 bases. Sequencing used CD4+ or CD8+ T cells sorted from blood, obtained in a trial of the OX40 agonist ivuxolimab. This clonotype originated in an adult with an advanced solid tumor such as melanoma, head and neck, liver or kidney cancer. The CDR3 spells CASSSPFSRDSYYYGYTF. The CDR3 coding sequence is TGTGCCAGCAGCTCCCCTTTTTCCCGGGACAGTTATTACTATGGCTACACCTTC. The entire variable domain, with the rest obtained from reference TRBV7-9 and TRBJ1-2, is as follows: DTGVSQNPRHKITKRGQNVTFRCDPISEHNRLYWYRQTLGQGPEFLTYFQNEAQLEKSRLLSDRFSAERPKGSFSTLEIQRTEQGDSAMYLCASSSPFSRDSYYYGYTFGSGTRLTVV.